This T cell receptor (beta chain) was sequenced for a study of cytomegalovirus exposure and HLA in healthy donors (dated by TCRdb to 2016 to 2017). Turning to the overall study: In an earlier analysis of several hundred of the donors, about 260 Gb of sequence data and some 120 million unique TCR beta sequences from 150 million to 200 million T cells were reported. Genome-wide SNP genotypes for about 60% of the roughly 700 donors were used in a later genetic analysis, which treated that subset as a discovery cohort. All discovery cohort repertoires had been generated on a single sequencing platform. The study aimed to test whether cataloging public T cell receptors could reveal signatures of past pathogen exposure. Along with the roughly 700-subject first cohort, a separate validation cohort of roughly 110 different subjects was used. Because of strong linkage in the cohort, five DR-DQ haplotypes were treated as single units for association and clustering. Using immunosequencing, the study profiled T cell repertoires from 640 or so subjects and related those repertoires to cytomegalovirus serostatus. To predict cytomegalovirus infection status, the study brought together high-throughput TCR immunosequencing, statistical association of individual TCRs with disease status, and machine learning. Donor age, sex, ethnicity and CMV serostatus were compiled together with the repertoire data. Among a few hundred genotyped donors of the cohort, an average of around 240,000 unique TCR beta nucleotide sequences were sequenced per donor, roughly a sixth of them non-productive. The number of typed donors differed by locus: 629-630 for A, B, C, DRB1 and DQB1; some 540 for DQA1; some 610 for DPA1; and some 430 for DPB1. Both class I and class II loci were covered by HLA typing, at four-digit resolution. An earlier analysis of some 500 of the donors used high-throughput TCR beta sequencing to judge whether each TCR beta V gene segment behaved as functional or pseudogenic. The later analysis used no new phenotypic data to find candidate immune exposures, relying instead on TCR beta sequences and their occurrence across donors. Among the roughly 390 genotyped donors, approximately 76% belonged to the genetic ancestry cluster associated with self-reported Caucasian donors. A later analysis re-examined previously published TCR beta repertoires from just over 650 donors and added high-resolution HLA genotyping to investigate patterns of TCR occurrence. Around 320 gigabases of sequencing data and roughly 90 million unique TCR sequences were included in an early release covering 500 to 750 HLA-typed donors. What the work shows at the level of the full study, not this receptor alone: Compared with the roughly 670-donor mean, donors in an Asian-associated ancestry cluster had fewer N-insertions in productive TCRs, according to a later genetic analysis. The study listed 150 to 200 TCR beta chains as associated with cytomegalovirus. In a later analysis, most CMV-associated TCR beta chains were found to appear HLA-restricted, with HLA associations seemingly driven largely by CMV exposure. The cohort was sequenced for TCR beta chains only, and without alpha or paired-chain data the features that could be detected were limited. It was suggested by the authors that the approach could potentially be generalized to other disease states and immunological phenotypes. A later genetic analysis associated a missense DCLRE1C variant with V-gene and J-gene trimming of TCR beta chains, and an independent cohort replicated the association. According to a later analysis, parvovirus B19, influenza, CMV and Epstein-Barr virus appeared linked to several top co-occurrence clusters. A further reported finding was that TCR beta sequences accurately predicted the HLA-A and HLA-B alleles for most subjects in the first cohort. HLA typing was unavailable for some donors at each locus, so association tests used only the typed subset. Because counts were too low, 15 to 20 rarely observed V segments, including chromosome 9 orphons, were left out of the earlier analysis of 587 of the donors. Across donors, most TCR sequences were observed very rarely, whereas some public TCRs were present in many individuals. Correlated functional status among segregating V segments might be attributable to linkage disequilibrium, but an unknown experimental factor could not be ruled out. Roughly uniform sequencing depth across donors was assumed in presence/absence analyses, although this assumption may not hold. Broadly in line with IMGT annotations, most TCR beta V segments showed up in productive rearrangements about 87% or about 30% of the time in an earlier analysis of several hundred of the donors. In a later analysis, the rate of TCR association differed among HLA loci, with DRB1 alleles having the most associated TCRs and HLA-C alleles having the fewest. Because the 87-base-pair reads could not distinguish some IMGT-functional V segments, including TRBV6-2 and TRBV6-3, those segments were excluded. In a later analysis, HLA-associated TCR beta chains showed more clonal expansion and lower generation probabilities than non-associated chains that were equally common. Specific HLA alleles were associated with 16,951 TCR beta sequences at a false discovery rate of 0.05 in a later analysis. In vitro tests confirmed that three of the cytomegalovirus-associated TCR beta chains recognize cytomegalovirus antigens. When HLA alleles, especially DR and DQ, strongly co-occurred, TCR associations were difficult to assign to individual alleles. The classifier was reported to diagnose cytomegalovirus status with high specificity and sensitivity in both the original cohort and the validation cohort. A cluster of highly shared sequence variants was judged likely to represent a technical artifact of the sequencing pipeline. For the cohort, immune exposure information was limited to CMV serostatus.

The library came from the immunoSEQ multiplex PCR assay. The multiplex PCR relied on a mix of 60 forward primers for TCR Vbeta segments and 13 reverse primers for TCR Jbeta segments. The CDR3 region of rearranged TCR beta genes was amplified from genomic DNA with a multiplex PCR assay. On the Illumina HiSeq System, the amplified TCR beta libraries were sequenced as 87-base-pair reads. In the source study's methods: Across the 500 to 700 repertoires, a later analysis counted tens of millions of unique TCR beta chains, around 11 million of which were shared by at least two donors. To remove PCR and sequencing errors, raw reads were error-corrected and collapsed into unique sequences using a nearest-neighbor algorithm that merged closely related sequences. To assign V, D and J gene segments, CDR3 sequences were aligned to IMGT reference sequences. Each retained sequence needed at least a six-nucleotide match to both a V gene segment and a J gene segment. Rearrangements were called productive when the CDR3 lacked stop codons and stayed in frame with V and J; all others were non-productive. Following IMGT convention, CDR3 was defined as the stretch from the second conserved V-encoded cysteine up to the conserved J-encoded phenylalanine. In an earlier analysis of 550 to 650 of the donors, sequences lacking an unambiguous match to a single V gene segment were excluded. In an earlier analysis of several hundred of the donors, V segments were called functional above 56.7% productive rearrangements and were called segregating when the between-donor standard deviation exceeded 5%. A statistical classification framework was developed to diagnose cytomegalovirus status using the catalog of TCR beta chain sequences. V and J gene assignment, in a later analysis, came from comparing TCR nucleotide sequences with IMGT/GENE-DB human TR gene sequences. The TCRdist pipeline was used in a later analysis to assign CDR3 sequences and most-parsimonious VDJ recombination scenarios. In a later analysis, every TCR beta chain was defined by the combination of its CDR3 amino acid sequence and its V-gene family, and reads without a unique V-gene family were dropped. In a later analysis, several hundred highly shared, low-generation-probability nucleotide sequences were removed to address suspected cross-contamination and a sequencing artifact. For each public chain, a later analysis derived a clonal expansion index from normalized ranks of inferred template counts within each repertoire. A later analysis computed generation probabilities with a VDJ recombination model fitted to out-of-frame rearrangements, and checked the results against IGoR. In a later analysis, hypergeometric tests were used to score TCR-TCR, TCR-HLA and TCR-CMV co-occurrence, with a repertoire-size bias correction applied to TCR pairs. False discovery rates were estimated in a later analysis by permuting HLA or CMV assignments 20 times. In a later analysis, co-occurring TCRs were grouped using DBSCAN, and TCRdist sequence similarity was added for clustering within HLA-allele-positive subsets. Co-occurrence clustering excluded repertoires with fewer than 30,000 or more than 120,000 public chains, plus five with anomalous nucleotide sharing. TCRdb took over this immuneACCESS table, retaining in-frame rearrangements with V and J assigned. Such tables are incomplete; in checked studies, under half of the missing clones stem from an unresolved V gene, and the remainder is unexplained. Clone size and V and J calls were adopted from that table, with D and trimming inferred from the DNA. The sample data list 120,000 or so clones, and 70% to 80% of these were observed just once. Roughly 3.1% of the sample is taken by the ten largest.

On this clone itself: This receptor's antigen is unknown. No qualities accompany the bases; no much larger clone lies one base away.

The cohort comprised fewer than 750 healthy bone marrow donors. Cohort members were all nominally healthy when sampled, although unrecorded immune exposures were likely present. The donor was CMV seronegative and was included in the group of under 450 seronegative cohort members. A peripheral blood sample was collected from each donor, and TCR beta sequencing was performed on peripheral blood mononuclear cells. The Qiagen DNeasy Blood Extraction Kit was used to extract genomic DNA from the blood cell samples. A distance of 10 bases separates the germline ends of V and J, which lose 6 bases and 1 base respectively. Sequences ENHRY (CDR1) and SYGVKD (CDR2) are obtained from the germline V gene. The cysteine opens and the phenylalanine closes a CDR3 of 14 amino acids. Just the 42-base CDR3 DNA is kept, in frame starting at base 1.

Sequencing input: PBMCs. This receptor chain uses TRBV10-3 and TRBJ2-1, with TRBD1 tentatively as D gene (6 bases match). The sequence came from a man aged 25-40 years in good health and CMV-seronegative. CDR3 region: CAISQGQSYNEQFF. The DNA reads as follows: TGTGCCATCAGCCAGGGGCAGTCCTACAATGAGCAGTTCTTC.